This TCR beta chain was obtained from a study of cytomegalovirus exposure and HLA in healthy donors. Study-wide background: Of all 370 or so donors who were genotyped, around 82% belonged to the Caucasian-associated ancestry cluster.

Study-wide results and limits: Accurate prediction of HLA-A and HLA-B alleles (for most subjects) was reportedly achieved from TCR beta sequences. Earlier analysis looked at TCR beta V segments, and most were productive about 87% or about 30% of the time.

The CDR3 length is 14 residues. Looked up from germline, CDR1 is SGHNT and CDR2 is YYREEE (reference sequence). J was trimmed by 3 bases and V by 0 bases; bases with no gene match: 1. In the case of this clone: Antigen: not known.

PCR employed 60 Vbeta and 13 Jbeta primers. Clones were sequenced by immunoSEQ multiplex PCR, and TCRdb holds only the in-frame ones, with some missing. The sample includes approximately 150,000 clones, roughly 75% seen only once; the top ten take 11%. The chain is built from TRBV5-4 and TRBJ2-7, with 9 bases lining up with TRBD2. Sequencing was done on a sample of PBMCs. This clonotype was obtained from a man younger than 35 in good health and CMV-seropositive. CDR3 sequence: CASSLGGRVYEQYF. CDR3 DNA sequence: TGTGCCAGCAGCTTGGGCGGGAGGGTCTACGAGCAGTACTTC.